The rows below give T cell receptor beta chains drawn from one sample of a study of Graves' ophthalmopathy and Graves' hyperthyroidism. TCRdb called the multiplex PCR reads again in MiXCR, with one record for every CDR3 protein. The top ten clones hold approximately 7% of a sample with just over 600,000 distinct CDR3 sequences, approximately 22% of them seen once. The specimen was peripheral blood. The source is a woman aged 18 to 35 with stable Graves' hyperthyroidism. Some clones in this sample may be carry-over from other donors' samples. Each CDR3 is given with its conserved first and last residue. The order of the fields is clone size, V gene, D gene, J gene, CDR3 protein, CDR3 DNA. D genes are given only for firm matches. Some rows mark clone size as missing; the rest say once, few, many or name a class of expanded clone.

size: many; V: TRBV4-2; D: .; J: TRBJ2-7; CDR3: CASSQVGSSYEQYF; DNA: TGTGCCAGCAGCCAAGTAGGCAGCAGCTACGAGCAGTACTTC
size: few; V: TRBV6-1; D: TRBD2; J: TRBJ2-7; CDR3: CASSGGGTSGTGEQYF; DNA: TGTGCCAGCAGTGGAGGGGGGACTAGCGGGACAGGGGAGCAGTACTTC
size: many; V: TRBV5-1; D: .; J: TRBJ1-5; CDR3: CASRDTPYDQPQHF; DNA: TGCGCCAGCAGGGACACCCCATACGATCAGCCCCAGCATTTT
size: many; V: TRBV20-1; D: .; J: TRBJ1-5; CDR3: CSARDATAINQPQHF; DNA: TGCAGTGCTAGAGACGCGACAGCCATTAATCAGCCCCAGCATTTT
size: .; V: TRBV28; D: TRBD1; J: TRBJ1-2; CDR3: CASILDRLGYGYTF; DNA: TGTGCCAGCATCCTGGACAGGCTGGGCTATGGCTACACCTTC
size: .; V: TRBV14; D: .; J: TRBJ1-5; CDR3: CASILTGFSNQPQHF; DNA: TGTGCCAGCATCCTAACAGGTTTTAGCAATCAGCCCCAGCATTTT
size: many; V: TRBV10-3; D: .; J: TRBJ2-7; CDR3: CAISEFQDEQYF; DNA: TGTGCCATCAGTGAGTTCCAGGACGAGCAGTACTTC
size: many; V: TRBV20-1; D: .; J: TRBJ1-5; CDR3: CSAPIPGQLNQPQHF; DNA: TGCAGTGCCCCGATCCCCGGACAGCTCAATCAGCCCCAGCATTTT
size: .; V: TRBV28; D: TRBD1; J: TRBJ1-2; CDR3: CASSRVDRSYGYTF; DNA: TGTGCCAGCAGCCGTGTGGACAGGAGCTATGGCTACACCTTC
size: many; V: TRBV12-5; D: TRBD1; J: TRBJ2-5; CDR3: CASGLDKGQGYQETQYF; DNA: TGTGCTAGTGGTTTGGATAAGGGACAGGGATACCAAGAGACCCAGTACTTC
size: many; V: TRBV29-1; D: .; J: TRBJ1-1; CDR3: CSVRPTVNTEAFF; DNA: TGCAGCGTTCGGCCAACGGTTAACACTGAAGCTTTCTTT
size: .; V: TRBV6-1; D: .; J: TRBJ1-1; CDR3: CASWRRQMNTEAFF; DNA: TGTGCCAGCTGGAGGAGACAGATGAACACTGAAGCTTTCTTT
size: many; V: TRBV11-2; D: .; J: TRBJ2-5; CDR3: CASSLDSYYKETQYF; DNA: TGTGCCAGCAGCTTAGACTCGTACTACAAGGAGACCCAGTACTTC
size: many; V: TRBV28; D: .; J: TRBJ2-7; CDR3: CASSLKVTYEQYF; DNA: TGTGCCAGCAGTTTGAAGGTCACCTACGAGCAGTACTTC
size: many; V: TRBV11-2; D: TRBD2; J: TRBJ2-7; CDR3: CASSLVAGGQYEQYF; DNA: TGTGCCAGCAGCTTAGTAGCGGGGGGGCAGTACGAGCAGTACTTC
size: .; V: TRBV7-2; D: .; J: TRBJ1-1; CDR3: CASRKPSNTEAFF; DNA: TGTGCCAGCAGAAAACCGTCGAACACTGAAGCTTTCTTT
size: few; V: TRBV5-5; D: .; J: TRBJ2-2; CDR3: CASSGRDQNTGELFF; DNA: TGTGCCAGCAGCGGTCGGGACCAGAACACCGGGGAGCTGTTTTTT
size: many; V: TRBV3-1; D: .; J: TRBJ1-2; CDR3: CASSQGAGLNYGYTF; DNA: TGTGCCAGCAGCCAAGGAGCAGGGTTAAACTATGGCTACACCTTC
size: many; V: TRBV14; D: .; J: TRBJ1-2; CDR3: CASSQEGRLGQKGDHYGYTF; DNA: TGTGCCAGCAGCCAAGAGGGACGACTCGGACAGAAAGGAGACCACTATGGCTACACCTTC
size: .; V: TRBV5-1; D: .; J: TRBJ2-7; CDR3: CASSWETDALYEQYF; DNA: TGCGCCAGCAGCTGGGAGACAGACGCACTCTACGAGCAGTACTTC
size: many; V: TRBV2; D: .; J: TRBJ2-5; CDR3: CASRADGQETQYF; DNA: TGTGCCAGCAGAGCGGACGGTCAAGAGACCCAGTACTTC
size: many; V: TRBV6-2/TRBV6-3; D: TRBD2; J: TRBJ2-6; CDR3: CASRYLTSGRSGANVLTF; DNA: TGTGCCAGCAGATATCTGACTAGCGGGCGATCTGGGGCCAACGTCCTGACTTTC
size: many; V: TRBV6-1; D: .; J: TRBJ2-5; CDR3: CASGGHGVETQYF; DNA: TGTGCCAGCGGCGGACATGGGGTAGAGACCCAGTACTTC
size: .; V: TRBV12-3/TRBV12-4; D: .; J: TRBJ2-7; CDR3: CASSRGDTNSARYF; DNA: TGTGCCAGCAGTAGAGGGGACACAAATTCGGCCAGGTACTTC
size: many; V: TRBV3-1; D: .; J: TRBJ2-5; CDR3: CASSQGVIKETQYF; DNA: TGTGCCAGCAGCCAAGGTGTTATTAAAGAGACCCAGTACTTC
size: many; V: TRBV27; D: .; J: TRBJ1-1; CDR3: CASSPTTWKFLLNTEAFF; DNA: TGTGCCAGCAGTCCCACGACGTGGAAGTTTCTCCTGAACACTGAAGCTTTCTTT
size: .; V: TRBV6-5; D: TRBD1; J: TRBJ2-5; CDR3: CASSYSTGKETQYF; DNA: TGTGCCAGCAGTTACTCGACAGGGAAAGAGACCCAGTACTTC
size: .; V: TRBV29-1; D: TRBD1; J: TRBJ2-5; CDR3: CSVEDPNRGRVQETQYF; DNA: TGCAGCGTTGAAGATCCAAACAGGGGACGGGTCCAAGAGACCCAGTACTTC
size: many; V: TRBV24-1; D: TRBD1; J: TRBJ2-5; CDR3: CATSDKGTGQETQYF; DNA: TGTGCCACCAGTGATAAGGGGACAGGACAAGAGACCCAGTACTTC
size: .; V: TRBV6-1; D: .; J: TRBJ1-1; CDR3: CASSEPLPGTIMNTEAFF; DNA: TGTGCCAGCAGTGAACCCCTTCCCGGGACAATAATGAACACTGAAGCTTTCTTT
size: .; V: TRBV12-3/TRBV12-4; D: TRBD1; J: TRBJ2-1; CDR3: CASSLTGGDGTYNEQFF; DNA: TGTGCCAGCAGTTTGACAGGGGGCGATGGTACATACAATGAGCAGTTCTTC
size: .; V: TRBV4-1; D: .; J: TRBJ2-5; CDR3: CASSHIGFQETQYF; DNA: TGCGCCAGCAGCCATATCGGATTCCAAGAGACCCAGTACTTC
size: many; V: TRBV20-1; D: .; J: TRBJ1-5; CDR3: CSAVAGLSSNQPQHF; DNA: TGCAGTGCTGTAGCGGGACTGAGTAGCAATCAGCCCCAGCATTTT
size: many; V: TRBV6-2/TRBV6-3; D: .; J: TRBJ2-4; CDR3: CASSYGSRVNIQYF; DNA: TGTGCCAGCAGTTATGGTAGCAGGGTAAACATTCAGTACTTC
size: .; V: TRBV19; D: .; J: TRBJ2-5; CDR3: CASRGTGTKEETQYF; DNA: TGTGCCAGTAGGGGAACCGGGACAAAAGAAGAGACCCAGTACTTC
size: .; V: TRBV6-1; D: .; J: TRBJ2-5; CDR3: CASSEIGTQETQHF; DNA: TGTGCCAGCAGTGAAATCGGTACACAAGAGACCCAGCACTTC
size: many; V: TRBV28; D: TRBD1; J: TRBJ2-7; CDR3: CASNKPGQFYEQYF; DNA: TGTGCCAGCAATAAACCGGGACAGTTCTACGAGCAGTACTTC
size: many; V: TRBV6-1; D: .; J: TRBJ2-7; CDR3: CASSEVGDIPQQYF; DNA: TGTGCCAGCAGTGAAGTCGGGGACATCCCGCAGCAGTACTTC
size: many; V: TRBV20-1; D: TRBD2; J: TRBJ2-5; CDR3: CSAAQGGETQYF; DNA: TGCAGTGCTGCTCAGGGAGGGGAGACCCAGTACTTC
size: many; V: TRBV6-1; D: TRBD1; J: TRBJ2-7; CDR3: CASSPGQGSPYEQYF; DNA: TGTGCCAGCAGCCCGGGACAGGGGTCCCCCTACGAGCAGTACTTC
size: many; V: TRBV10-3; D: .; J: TRBJ1-1; CDR3: CAISDRQSLEAFF; DNA: TGTGCCATCAGTGACCGACAGAGTCTAGAGGCTTTCTTT
size: many; V: TRBV6-2/TRBV6-3; D: .; J: TRBJ2-2; CDR3: CASSGRSKTNTGELFF; DNA: TGTGCCAGCAGTGGCAGGAGTAAGACGAACACCGGGGAGCTGTTTTTT
size: many; V: TRBV20-1; D: TRBD1; J: TRBJ1-5; CDR3: CSAHRGPNQPQHF; DNA: TGCAGTGCTCACAGGGGCCCCAATCAGCCCCAGCATTTT
size: many; V: TRBV30; D: TRBD1; J: TRBJ1-6; CDR3: CAWSAWDRNSPLHF; DNA: TGTGCCTGGAGTGCATGGGACAGGAATTCACCCCTCCACTTT
size: many; V: TRBV12-5; D: .; J: TRBJ1-2; CDR3: CASGLFLPPNPGYTF; DNA: TGTGCTAGTGGTTTGTTCCTTCCCCCTAATCCTGGCTACACCTTC
size: many; V: TRBV27; D: .; J: TRBJ2-7; CDR3: CASSPLSPYEQYF; DNA: TGTGCCAGCAGTCCTCTTTCCCCCTACGAGCAGTACTTC
size: many; V: TRBV2; D: .; J: TRBJ2-7; CDR3: CASTASAGRYEQYF; DNA: TGTGCCAGCACCGCGTCCGCGGGGCGTTACGAGCAGTACTTC
size: many; V: TRBV9; D: .; J: TRBJ1-1; CDR3: CASSAPGPMNTEAFF; DNA: TGTGCCAGCAGCGCCCCAGGACCGATGAACACTGAAGCTTTCTTT
size: .; V: TRBV13; D: .; J: TRBJ2-5; CDR3: CASSLGGWKKTQYF; DNA: TGTGCCAGCAGCTTAGGAGGTTGGAAAAAGACCCAGTACTTC
size: .; V: TRBV15; D: TRBD1; J: TRBJ1-6; CDR3: CATSRDPGGGSPLHF; DNA: TGTGCCACCAGCAGAGATCCAGGGGGCGGATCACCCCTCCACTTT
size: many; V: TRBV28; D: .; J: TRBJ1-5; CDR3: CASSRTYSNQPQHF; DNA: TGTGCCAGCAGTAGGACTTATAGCAATCAGCCCCAGCATTTT
size: many; V: TRBV27; D: .; J: TRBJ1-6; CDR3: CASSYTADSPLHF; DNA: TGTGCCAGCAGTTATACTGCTGATTCACCCCTCCACTTT